A selection of T cell receptor beta chains follows, all from one sample in a study of STAT5B mutations in CD4+ large granular lymphocyte leukemia. Data came from immunoSEQ multiplex PCR; TCRdb stores just in-frame clones and leaves some out. The repertoire holds about 35,000 clones, with 68% as singletons. Material: CD4+ T cells from blood buffy coats. These receptor sequences come from a human donor in good health. Each CDR3 is given with its conserved first and last residue. The D gene is left open where the match is weak. Size is omitted from some rows. Given values are once, few, many or a class for expanded clones.

V gene: TRBV27
clone size: NA
D gene: NA
J gene: TRBJ2-2
CDR3 DNA: TGTGCCAGCCGGACAGCGAACACCGGGGAGCTGTTTTTT
CDR3 protein: CASRTANTGELFF

V gene: TRBV18
clone size: NA
D gene: TRBD1
J gene: TRBJ1-2
CDR3 DNA: TGTGCCAGCTCACCGCGGACAGGGTCGATTAAGAGCTATGGCTACACCTTC
CDR3 protein: CASSPRTGSIKSYGYTF

V gene: TRBV2
clone size: NA
D gene: NA
J gene: TRBJ1-5
CDR3 DNA: TGTGCCAGTAATCTCAGGGATGGCAATCAGCCCCAGCATTTT
CDR3 protein: CASNLRDGNQPQHF

V gene: TRBV6-5
clone size: medium-sized
D gene: NA
J gene: TRBJ1-5
CDR3 DNA: TGTGCCAGCAGTTACGATCGCAATCAGCCCCAGCATTTT
CDR3 protein: CASSYDRNQPQHF

V gene: TRBV6-5
clone size: NA
D gene: NA
J gene: TRBJ1-1
CDR3 DNA: TGTGCCAGCAGTTACTCGATATTGAACACTGAAGCTTTCTTT
CDR3 protein: CASSYSILNTEAFF

V gene: TRBV11-2
clone size: NA
D gene: TRBD2
J gene: TRBJ2-1
CDR3 DNA: TGTGCCAGCAACTTCGGGAGGGGGGCTTGGAATGAGCAGTTCTTC
CDR3 protein: CASNFGRGAWNEQFF

V gene: TRBV19
clone size: NA
D gene: NA
J gene: TRBJ1-1
CDR3 DNA: TGTGCCAGTAGTTCGGCAGCTGAAGCTTTCTTT
CDR3 protein: CASSSAAEAFF

V gene: TRBV7-2
clone size: NA
D gene: NA
J gene: TRBJ1-6
CDR3 DNA: TGTGCCAGCAGCTGGACAAGGGATAATTCACCCCTCCACTTT
CDR3 protein: CASSWTRDNSPLHF

V gene: TRBV6-5
clone size: NA
D gene: NA
J gene: TRBJ1-2
CDR3 DNA: TGTGCCAGCAGTCGCGACGGAAACTATGGCTACACCTTC
CDR3 protein: CASSRDGNYGYTF

V gene: TRBV5-1
clone size: NA
D gene: NA
J gene: TRBJ1-2
CDR3 DNA: TGCGCCAGCAGCAGAGAGGACCCTATGGGGTACTATGGCTACACCTTC
CDR3 protein: CASSREDPMGYYGYTF

V gene: TRBV2
clone size: NA
D gene: NA
J gene: TRBJ2-1
CDR3 DNA: TGTGCCAGCAGGGAAAGCATTGAGCAGTTCTTC
CDR3 protein: CASRESIEQFF

V gene: TRBV5-1
clone size: once
D gene: NA
J gene: TRBJ2-7
CDR3 DNA: TGCGCCAGCAGCCAACTAGGGGCTGGCTACGAGCAGTACTTC
CDR3 protein: CASSQLGAGYEQYF

V gene: TRBV7-9
clone size: few
D gene: NA
J gene: TRBJ1-2
CDR3 DNA: TGTGCCAGCAGTTGGATCCCGACGGATGGCTACACCTTC
CDR3 protein: CASSWIPTDGYTF

V gene: TRBV5-4
clone size: NA
D gene: NA
J gene: TRBJ2-3
CDR3 DNA: TGTGCCAGCAGCTTGAAAGGGCCGACAGATACGCAGTATTTT
CDR3 protein: CASSLKGPTDTQYF

V gene: TRBV6-5
clone size: NA
D gene: NA
J gene: TRBJ2-5
CDR3 DNA: TGTGCCACCGCCGCCCAGAACCAAGAGACCCAGTACTTC
CDR3 protein: CATAAQNQETQYF

V gene: TRBV6-4
clone size: NA
D gene: NA
J gene: TRBJ1-2
CDR3 DNA: TGTGCCAGGGAGAGGCACGGGGACTATGGCTACACCTTC
CDR3 protein: CARERHGDYGYTF

V gene: TRBV7-6
clone size: NA
D gene: NA
J gene: TRBJ2-2
CDR3 DNA: TGTGCCAGCAGCTTCCGGTGGAGGGGGCAGAACACCGGGGAGCTGTTTTTT
CDR3 protein: CASSFRWRGQNTGELFF

V gene: TRBV5-4
clone size: few
D gene: NA
J gene: TRBJ2-3
CDR3 DNA: TGTGCCAGCAGCGGGGCGCGGGCGGGGAGCACAGATACGCAGTATTTT
CDR3 protein: CASSGARAGSTDTQYF

V gene: TRBV10-3
clone size: few
D gene: NA
J gene: TRBJ1-1
CDR3 DNA: TGTGCCATCAGTGAGTCAGCTAGCAGGCGTTTGAACACTGAAGCTTTCTTT
CDR3 protein: CAISESASRRLNTEAFF

V gene: TRBV5-1
clone size: NA
D gene: TRBD1
J gene: TRBJ1-1
CDR3 DNA: TGCGCCAGCAGCTCCAGGGGGCCCCAGAACACTGAAGCTTTCTTT
CDR3 protein: CASSSRGPQNTEAFF

V gene: TRBV5-4
clone size: NA
D gene: TRBD1
J gene: TRBJ1-2
CDR3 DNA: TGTGCCAGCAGCTCCGGACAGGGGGCGACAAACTATGGCTACACCTTC
CDR3 protein: CASSSGQGATNYGYTF

V gene: TRBV2
clone size: NA
D gene: NA
J gene: TRBJ2-7
CDR3 DNA: TGTGCCAGCAGTAATCCAGAGAGATACGAGCAGTACTTC
CDR3 protein: CASSNPERYEQYF

V gene: TRBV5-8
clone size: NA
D gene: TRBD1
J gene: TRBJ1-2
CDR3 DNA: TGTGCCAGCAGCTCTTGGGCTGGACAGGGAGGCGGCTACACCTTC
CDR3 protein: CASSSWAGQGGGYTF

V gene: TRBV2
clone size: few
D gene: NA
J gene: TRBJ2-7
CDR3 DNA: TGTGCCAGCAAAGCGAACTACGAGCAGTACTTC
CDR3 protein: CASKANYEQYF

V gene: TRBV19
clone size: NA
D gene: TRBD2
J gene: TRBJ2-1
CDR3 DNA: TGTGCCTCCGGACTAGCGGGGGCCAACTACAATGAGCAGTTCTTC
CDR3 protein: CASGLAGANYNEQFF

V gene: TRBV18
clone size: NA
D gene: TRBD1
J gene: TRBJ1-2
CDR3 DNA: TGTGCCAGCTCACCCCAACAGGGGAGAGGCTACACCTTC
CDR3 protein: CASSPQQGRGYTF

V gene: TRBV5-1
clone size: NA
D gene: TRBD1
J gene: TRBJ2-7
CDR3 DNA: TGCGCCAGCAGCTGGGCCCCGGGGACAGGTTCCTACGAGCAGTACTTC
CDR3 protein: CASSWAPGTGSYEQYF

V gene: TRBV7-2
clone size: NA
D gene: NA
J gene: TRBJ2-7
CDR3 DNA: TGTGCCAGCAGCTTAGCCGGGGGAAGATACGAGCAGTACTTC
CDR3 protein: CASSLAGGRYEQYF

V gene: TRBV9
clone size: few
D gene: TRBD1
J gene: TRBJ1-1
CDR3 DNA: TGTGCCAGCAGCACGACAGGGGTGACTGAAGCTTTCTTT
CDR3 protein: CASSTTGVTEAFF

V gene: TRBV19
clone size: NA
D gene: NA
J gene: TRBJ2-2
CDR3 DNA: TGTGCCAGTAGTAAGGCAGGGGCTGGTGGACTGACAACCGGGGAGCTGTTTTTT
CDR3 protein: CASSKAGAGGLTTGELFF

V gene: TRBV7-8
clone size: NA
D gene: TRBD2
J gene: TRBJ2-3
CDR3 DNA: TGTGCCAGCAGCGGTGGGGGGGCTAGCGGGGCGTATACGCAGTATTTT
CDR3 protein: CASSGGGASGAYTQYF

V gene: TRBV11-2
clone size: NA
D gene: TRBD1
J gene: TRBJ2-7
CDR3 DNA: TGTGCCAGCAGCCCGACAGGGTTTTATAGGGAGCAGTACTTC
CDR3 protein: CASSPTGFYREQYF

V gene: TRBV4-3
clone size: NA
D gene: TRBD1
J gene: TRBJ2-6
CDR3 DNA: TGCGCCAGCAGAGGGGGCCCCGGGACACTATCCTCTGGGGCCAACGTCCTGACTTTC
CDR3 protein: CASRGGPGTLSSGANVLTF

V gene: TRBV6-1
clone size: once
D gene: NA
J gene: TRBJ2-5
CDR3 DNA: TGTGCCAGCAGTGAGTTAGTGGGGACCCAGTACTTC
CDR3 protein: CASSELVGTQYF